The subject of this entry is one T cell receptor (beta chain). The target antigen is unknown. The same CDR3 arises from other DNA sequences in this sample as well. This sample was included in a study of shared clonotypes between healthy human individuals. Study at large: The people who gave samples were two women and a few men aged 18 to 49. CD4 naive cells filled three plates per donor, CD4 memory three, CD8 naive two and CD8 memory one.

The study, taken as a whole, reports: Deeper or shallower sequencing was expected to change how clonotypes are shared among donors.

CD45RO-negative, CCR7-positively selected cells formed the naive CD8 fraction, excluding terminally differentiated effector memory CD45RA+ cells. Splitting of each subset's genomic DNA was done evenly across several immunoSEQ plates. Sequenced by immunoSEQ multiplex PCR; TCRdb stores in-frame clones only, minus some. The sample consists of around 1.9 million clones, around 95% of them appearing once. This receptor was identified in a man aged 18 to 30 in good health. Some clones in this sample may be carry-over from other donors' samples. Source material: naive CD8+ T cells from PBMCs.

The chain's CDR3 is CASSPPAYEQYF. Here the CDR3 DNA reads TGTGCCAGCAGCCCACCTGCCTACGAGCAGTACTTC. V gene TRBV9 combines with J gene TRBJ2-7; D remains unclear. Germline V gene data show CDR1 as SGDLS and CDR2 as YYNGEE. The V gene lost 4 bases and the J gene lost 2 bases, with 7 bases spanning the gap. CDR3 length: 12 amino acids. Looking up the rest from reference TRBV9 and TRBJ2-7 gives the full variable domain: DSGVTQTPKHLITATGQRVTLRCSPRSGDLSVYWYQQSLDQGLQFLIQYYNGEERAKGNILERFSAQQFPDLHSELNLSSLELGDSALYFCASSPPAYEQYFGPGTRLTVT.